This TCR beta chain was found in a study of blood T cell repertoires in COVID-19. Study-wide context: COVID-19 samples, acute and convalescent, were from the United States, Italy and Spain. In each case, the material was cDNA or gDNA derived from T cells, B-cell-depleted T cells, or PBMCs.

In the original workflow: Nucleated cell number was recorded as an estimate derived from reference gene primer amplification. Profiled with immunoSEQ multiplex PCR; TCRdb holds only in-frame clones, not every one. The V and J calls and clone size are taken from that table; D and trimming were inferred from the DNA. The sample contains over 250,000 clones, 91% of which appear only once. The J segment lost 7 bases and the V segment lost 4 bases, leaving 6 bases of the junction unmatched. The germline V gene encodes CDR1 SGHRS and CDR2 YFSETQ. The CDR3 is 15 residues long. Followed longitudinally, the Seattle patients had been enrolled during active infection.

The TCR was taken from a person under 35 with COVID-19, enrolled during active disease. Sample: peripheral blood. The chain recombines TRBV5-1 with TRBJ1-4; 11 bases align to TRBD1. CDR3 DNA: TGCGCCAGCAGCGACCCGGGACAGGGGGTTGAAAAACTGTTTTTT. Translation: CASSDPGQGVEKLFF.